This T cell receptor beta chain comes out of a study of PD-1 blockade in mismatch repair-deficient tumors. The CDR3 consists of 16 residues. Trimming cost V 2 bases and J 1 base; bases outside gene matches: 2. From germline, CDR1 is MNHEY and CDR2 SVGAGI. The repertoire was sequenced with immunoSEQ multiplex PCR; TCRdb's copy has only in-frame clones and lacks some. The sample shows approximately 25,000 clones, approximately 86% of them seen only once. The sequence was obtained from an adult with mismatch repair-deficient cancer. The chain joins TRBV6-5 to TRBJ2-6; 7 bases are a match to TRBD2. Material: peripheral blood, obtained 12 weeks after starting pembrolizumab. As DNA, the CDR3 is TGTGCCAGCAGTTACGGGGGGGGTTCTGGGGCCAACGTCCTGACTTTC. Residues: CASSYGGGSGANVLTF.